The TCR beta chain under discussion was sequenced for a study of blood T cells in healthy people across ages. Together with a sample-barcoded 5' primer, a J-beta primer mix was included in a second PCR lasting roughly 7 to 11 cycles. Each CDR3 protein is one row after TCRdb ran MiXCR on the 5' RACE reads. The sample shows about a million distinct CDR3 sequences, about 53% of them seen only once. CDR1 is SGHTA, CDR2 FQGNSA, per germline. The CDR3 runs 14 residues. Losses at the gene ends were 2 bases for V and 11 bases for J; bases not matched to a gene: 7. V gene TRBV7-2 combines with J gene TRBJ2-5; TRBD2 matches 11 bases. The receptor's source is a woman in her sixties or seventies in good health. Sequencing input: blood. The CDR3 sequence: CASSLKLAGEGQYF. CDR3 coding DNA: TGTGCCAGCAGCTTAAAACTAGCGGGAGAAGGGCAGTACTTC.